These 4 T cell receptor beta chains were sequenced from one sample in a study of T cells in tumors after PD-1 blockade. Generated by immunoSEQ multiplex PCR, the TCRdb table keeps only in-frame clones and is missing some. The sample shows about 10,000 clones, roughly three fifths of them seen only once. Sample: tumor tissue, taken after anti-PD-1 treatment. The receptors derive from a human donor with basal cell carcinoma.

The chain employs TRBV28 and TRBJ1-1; D ambiguous. The V end lost 6 bases, the J end lost 1 base, and 15 bases lay between the germline ends. Germline V gene data show CDR1 as MDHEN and CDR2 as SYDVKM. The CDR3 spans 15 residues. CDR3 loop: CASSPLFPQNTEAFF. CDR3 coding DNA: TGTGCCAGCAGCCCCTTGTTTCCTCAGAACACTGAAGCTTTCTTT.

This chain links TRBV5-4 with TRBJ2-1; 11 bases fit TRBD2. V lost 5 bases and J lost 6; bases outside the gene matches: 1. The CDR3 has 13 residues. Germline assignment: CDR1 SGHNT and CDR2 YYREEE (reference sequence). The CDR3 sequence: CASSGLAGNEQFF. CDR3 nucleotide sequence: TGTGCCAGCAGTGGACTAGCGGGCAATGAGCAGTTCTTC. The full variable domain, completed using reference TRBV5-4 and TRBJ2-1, is ETGVTQSPTHLIKTRGQQVTLRCSSQSGHNTVSWYQQALGQGPQFIFQYYREEENGRGNFPPRFSGLQFPNYSSELNVNALELDDSALYLCASSGLAGNEQFFGPGTRLTVL.

V is TRBV10-3 and J is TRBJ2-7, with 7 positions matching TRBD1. V trimming: 5 bases; J trimming: 1 base; junction bases outside the gene matches: 5. The CDR3 has 14 amino acids. Germline V gene sequence: CDR1 ENHRY, CDR2 SYGVKD. In DNA, the CDR3 is TGTGCCATCAGTTTTGGGACAGAGTCCTACGAGCAGTACTTC. Protein: CAISFGTESYEQYF.

The chain links TRBV6-6 to TRBJ1-1, with D possibly matching TRBD1 (5 bases). The V end lost 7 bases, the J end lost 6 bases, and 15 bases lay between the germline ends. The germline V gene has CDR1 MNHNY and CDR2 SVGAGI (reference sequence). The CDR3 runs 13 residues. The CDR3 DNA reads TGTGCCAGCACCCTCGGGACGACCGCTGAAGCTTTCTTT. As protein: CASTLGTTAEAFF.